This TCR beta chain originates from a study of T cell changes during pregnancy in multiple sclerosis (dated by TCRdb to about 2019). For context, the study as a whole: Changes in the T cell repertoire over the course of pregnancy were examined in this study in women with multiple sclerosis.

From cysteine to phenylalanine, the CDR3 is 13 amino acids long. Just CDR3 DNA is preserved here, 39 bases in frame from base 1. The germline V gene gives CDR1 as SNHLY and CDR2 as FYNNEI. V lost 11 bases and J lost 4 bases; the stretch between them is 17 bases long. With regard to this clone: Its cognate antigen has yet to be identified. It has no much larger one-base neighbor in the sample; base qualities were not kept.

Libraries were made using the immunoSEQ multiplex PCR assay. The table comes from immuneACCESS by way of TCRdb, which keeps in-frame sequences with V and J called. Part of the clones is missing from these tables; in studies checked, under half for an unresolved V gene and the rest for unknown reasons. The table for this sample lists about 53,000 clones; over 90% of them were counted only once. The biggest ten clones account for less than 0.5% of the sample. This sample comprised CD4+ T cells from peripheral blood mononuclear cells, obtained in the third trimester of pregnancy. The TCR comes from a female donor with multiple sclerosis, enrolled in a pregnancy study. The rearranged chain carries TRBV2 and TRBJ1-1; the D gene is possibly TRBD1, with 6 bases matching. The CDR3 has the sequence CACAAGEGTEAFF. The nucleotide sequence reads TGTGCCTGCGCGGCAGGGGAAGGCACTGAAGCTTTCTTT. The entire variable domain, with the stretches around the CDR3 drawn from the reference TRBV2 and TRBJ1-1 proteins, is EPEVTQTPSHQVTQMGQEVILRCVPISNHLYFYWYRQILGQKVEFLVSFYNNEISEKSEIFDDQFSVERPDGSNFTLKIRSTKLEDSAMYFCACAAGEGTEAFFGQGTRLTVV.